A single sample gave rise to the 21 T cell receptor beta chains below, sequenced in a study of Graves' ophthalmopathy and Graves' hyperthyroidism. The TCR beta CDR3 regions underwent amplification from RNA transcripts. In the first round, RT-PCR was carried out with HTBI primers, and a multiplex PCR formed the second round. Each CDR3 protein gets one entry after TCRdb re-called the multiplex PCR reads with MiXCR. The sample consists of some 240,000 distinct CDR3 sequences, less than 55% of them appearing once. The sample was peripheral blood. These receptors were collected from an adult man with Graves' ophthalmopathy.

This chain uses TRBV7-3 with TRBJ2-5, with 8 bases lining up with TRBD2. In germline, CDR1 is SGHTA, CDR2 FQGTGA. This CDR3 comprises 16 residues. J gave up 5 bases and V 2 bases, and 10 bases lay outside the gene matches. The CDR3 protein is CASSLLPGGTGETQYF. In nucleotides, the CDR3 is TGTGCCAGCAGCTTACTGCCGGGAGGGACCGGTGAGACCCAGTACTTC.

The table lists this clonotype with a few counts. The chain recombines TRBV2 with TRBJ2-7, with 7 bases identical to TRBD1. The CDR3 consists of 14 residues. CDR1 SNHLY and CDR2 FYNNEI come from the germline V gene. V shed 7 bases and J 3 bases; nucleotides not matched to a gene: 9. CDR3 amino acids: CASKGAQRGYEQYF. The CDR3 DNA reads as TGTGCCAGCAAGGGGGCCCAGCGCGGCTACGAGCAGTACTTC.

This clonotype was seen only a few times. V is TRBV13 and J is TRBJ2-5; TRBD2 is a possible D gene (6 bases). Germline V gene sequence: CDR1 PRHDT, CDR2 FYEKMQ (reference sequence). The V gene lost 11 bases and the J gene lost 3 bases, with 22 bases spanning the gap. This CDR3 spans 15 amino acids. The CDR3 bases are TGTGCCTCTCGACCGGGTAGGGACTCCAAAGAGACCCAGTACTTC. It encodes CASRPGRDSKETQYF.

The DNA of the CDR3 is TGCGCCAGCAGCTTGGGGGGCAGGGCCGACAATGAGCAGTTCTTC. This gives the protein CASSLGGRADNEQFF. J is TRBJ2-7 and V is TRBV5-1, with D possibly being TRBD1 (5 bases). The end of the DNA is better explained by TRBJ2-1, so the J call may be wrong. CDR1 and CDR2 from the germline V gene are SGHRS and YFSETQ. The CDR3 is 15 amino acids.

V and J are TRBV7-3 and TRBJ2-3; 11 bases are a match to TRBD1. Germline lookup yields CDR1 SGHTA and CDR2 FQGTGA. CDR3 length: 16 amino acids. V dropped 5 bases and J dropped 2; count of bases not matched to a gene: 6. The CDR3 DNA reads TGTGCCAGCAGCGTAGGGGACAGGGGGATCACAGATACGCAGTATTTT. Protein: CASSVGDRGITDTQYF.

This rearrangement joins TRBV12-3 or TRBV12-4 to TRBJ2-5, with 10 nucleotides matching TRBD1. The CDR3 covers 15 residues. J gave up 0 bases and V 4 bases, and 2 bases lay outside the gene matches. CDR3 DNA sequence: TGTGCCAGCAGTTGGGGACAGGGGCACCAAGAGACCCAGTACTTC. This codes for CASSWGQGHQETQYF.

The rearrangement joins TRBV5-4 to TRBJ1-2, with no clear D. Trimming pared 7 bases from V and 4 bases from J, leaving 17 bases between. The CDR3 length is 14 residues. Germline CDR1 is SGHNT and CDR2 is YYREEE (reference sequence). The CDR3 region has the DNA TGTGCCAGCCACGGAGCCGGGGAGTCCTATGGCTACACCTTC. It is translated as CASHGAGESYGYTF.

This chain's CDR3 is CASSAQGFDTGELFF. The CDR3 bases are TGTGCCAGCAGCGCCCAGGGGTTCGACACCGGGGAGCTGTTTTTT. This rearrangement joins TRBV9 to TRBJ2-2; tentatively, D is TRBD1 (6 bases). The CDR3 has 15 residues. Germline assignment: CDR1 SGDLS and CDR2 YYNGEE. V lost 3 bases and J lost 3, with 12 bases in between.

The rearrangement uses TRBV10-2 and TRBJ2-5; TRBD2 aligns across 12 bases. The CDR3 runs to 16 residues. Germline V gene sequence: CDR1 WSHSY, CDR2 SAAADI. With V trimmed by 3 bases and J by 2 bases, 4 bases remained unmatched. The CDR3 reads CASSDQGTSGQETQYF. The DNA of the CDR3 is TGCGCCAGCAGTGACCAGGGGACTAGCGGGCAAGAGACCCAGTACTTC.

This CDR3 reads CASSQVGSNYGYTF. DNA for the CDR3: TGCGCCAGCAGCCAAGTGGGTTCTAACTATGGCTACACCTTC. This sequence joins TRBV4-1 and TRBJ1-2; no definite D call. The germline CDR1 and CDR2 sequences are MGHRA and YSYEKL. The CDR3 totals 14 residues. V shed 1 base and J shed 0 bases, with 6 bases lying between them.

The V call is TRBV5-1, the J call TRBJ2-2, with D possibly called TRBD1 or TRBD2 (5 bases each). The ends were cut back, 4 bases at V and 4 bases at J, with 11 bases in the middle. Germline CDR1 is SGHRS and CDR2 is YFSETQ. The length of the CDR3 is 14 residues. Here the CDR3 reads CASSQEGTTGELFF. The DNA of the CDR3 is TGCGCCAGCAGCCAAGAAGGGACCACCGGGGAGCTGTTTTTT.

V usage is TRBV6-5 and J usage is TRBJ2-5, with D uncertain. CDR1 and CDR2 from the germline V gene are MNHEY and SVGAGI. V gave up 6 bases and J gave up 8 bases, with 13 bases separating them. The CDR3 extends over 12 amino acids. The CDR3 coding sequence is TGTGCCAGCAGACCCCCCGGCGGTACCCAGTACTTC. This translates into CASRPPGGTQYF.

The genes are TRBV24-1 and TRBJ2-2; TRBD2 matches at 8 bases. CDR1 KGHDR and CDR2 SFDVKD come from the germline V gene. The CDR3 sequence is 16 residues long. The V gene end was trimmed by 4 bases and the J gene end by 0 bases; junction bases not matched to a gene: 3. CDR3 DNA: TGTGCCACCAGTGACACTAGCGGCGCGAACACCGGGGAGCTGTTTTTT. It is translated as CATSDTSGANTGELFF.

The J gene is TRBJ1-1, the V gene TRBV12-3 or TRBV12-4; the match to TRBD1 covers 7 bases. This CDR3 has 14 amino acids. With V trimmed by 6 bases and J by 1 base, 5 bases remained unmatched. The CDR3 coding sequence is TGTGCCAGCAGCGCGGGACAGAAGAACACTGAAGCTTTCTTT. Protein: CASSAGQKNTEAFF.

V and J are TRBV5-4 and TRBJ2-7, with a tentative D call TRBD1 (5 bases). Germline CDR1 and CDR2: SGHNT and YYREEE (reference sequence). This CDR3 spans 13 amino acids. V was pared by 2 bases and J by 5 bases, with 11 bases between. CDR3 loop: CASSFVGPNEQYF. CDR3 DNA sequence: TGTGCCAGCAGCTTTGTGGGGCCCAACGAGCAGTACTTC.

In its sample, this clonotype was seen once. The chain recombines TRBV2 with TRBJ1-1; D gene ambiguous. CDR3 length: 14 residues. The V end was cut by 2 bases, the J end by 5 bases, with 12 bases between. Germline V gives CDR1 SNHLY, CDR2 FYNNEI. In nucleotides, the CDR3 is TGTGCCAGCAGTGAACGGACTTCGGGGACTGAAGCTTTCTTT. Amino acids: CASSERTSGTEAFF.

This rearrangement joins TRBV5-4 to TRBJ1-1; D is ambiguous. Germline CDR1 is SGHNT and CDR2 is YYREEE (reference sequence). Trimming cost V 2 bases and J 1 base, with 12 bases left between them. This CDR3 region has 15 residues. CDR3 in amino acids: CASSFDVGGNTEAFF. CDR3 sequence (DNA): TGTGCCAGCAGCTTCGATGTCGGTGGGAACACTGAAGCTTTCTTT.

The chain joins TRBV29-1 to TRBJ1-2; 7 bases line up with TRBD1. The CDR3 runs 11 residues. Per the germline V gene, CDR1 is SQVTM and CDR2 is ANQGSEA. J gave up 8 bases and V 0 bases, and 0 bases lay outside the gene matches. Here the CDR3 DNA reads TGCAGCGTTGAAGAAGGGGGCGGCTACACCTTC. Translation gives CSVEEGGGYTF.

DNA for the CDR3: TGTGCCAGCAGCGTAATAATCTACGAGCAGTACTTC. Translating it yields CASSVIIYEQYF. The chain employs TRBV7-2 and TRBJ2-7; D ambiguous. V was shortened by 5 bases and J by 3 bases, with 8 bases between the two germline ends. The CDR3 is 12 residues long. Germline assignment: CDR1 SGHTA and CDR2 FQGNSA.

This clonotype was detected ten times or more. This chain links TRBV15 with TRBJ2-7; a possible D gene is TRBD1 (5 bases). The CDR3 is made up of 13 amino acids. V shed 4 bases and J shed 3 bases, with 10 bases lying between them. The germline gives CDR1 LNHNV, CDR2 YYDKDF (reference sequence). The CDR3 nucleotides are TGTGCCACCAGCACGGACAACATCTACGAGCAGTACTTC. It encodes CATSTDNIYEQYF. The entire variable domain, with the rest obtained from reference TRBV15 and TRBJ2-7, is as follows: DAMVIQNPRYQVTQFGKPVTLSCSQTLNHNVMYWYQQKSSQAPKLLFHYYDKDFNNEADTPDNFQSRRPNTSFCFLDIRSPGLGDTAMYLCATSTDNIYEQYFGPGTRLTVT.

This chain joins TRBV7-9 and TRBJ1-5; D may be TRBD1 (5 bases). CDR3 size: 16 residues. Trimming stripped 3 bases from V and 2 bases from J, with 14 bases between. CDR1 and CDR2 (germline): SEHNR, FQNEAQ (reference sequence). Here the CDR3 DNA reads TGTGCCAGCAGCTTCTATTCAGGGTTCGGCAATCAGCCCCAGCATTTT. Its protein is CASSFYSGFGNQPQHF.